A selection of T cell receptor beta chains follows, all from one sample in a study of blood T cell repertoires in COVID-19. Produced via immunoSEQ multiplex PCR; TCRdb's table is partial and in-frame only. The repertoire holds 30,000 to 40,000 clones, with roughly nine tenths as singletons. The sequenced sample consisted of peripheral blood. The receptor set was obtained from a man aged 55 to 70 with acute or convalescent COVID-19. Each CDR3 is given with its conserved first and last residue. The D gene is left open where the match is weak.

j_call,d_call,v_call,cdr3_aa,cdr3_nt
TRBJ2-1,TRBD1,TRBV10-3,CAISEIAGGGEQFF,TGTGCCATCAGTGAGATAGCAGGGGGCGGAGAGCAGTTCTTC
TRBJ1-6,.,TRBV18,CASSLNGHNSSPLHF,TGTGCCAGCTCACTTAACGGACACAATAGTTCACCCCTCCACTTT
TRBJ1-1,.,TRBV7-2,CASSRRKLGLGTTEAFF,TGTGCCAGCAGCCGGCGTAAATTGGGCTTGGGTACCACTGAAGCTTTCTTT
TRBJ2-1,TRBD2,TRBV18,CASSPPREGRDEQFF,TGTGCCAGCTCACCACCGCGGGAGGGCCGAGACGAGCAGTTCTTC
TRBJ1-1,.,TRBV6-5,CASSRDKNTEAFF,TGTGCCAGCAGCCGCGACAAGAACACTGAAGCTTTCTTT
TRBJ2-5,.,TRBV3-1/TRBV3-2,CASSQVEQTQYF,TGTGCCAGCAGCCAGGTAGAGCAGACCCAGTACTTC
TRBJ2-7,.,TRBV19,CASSMEAGNRDEQYF,TGTGCCAGTAGTATGGAGGCAGGGAACAGGGACGAGCAGTACTTC
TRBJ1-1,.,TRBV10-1,CASSDGQGAFF,TGCGCCAGCAGTGACGGGCAGGGAGCTTTCTTT
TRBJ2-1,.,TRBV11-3,CASSLGGSAGPVSEQFF,TGTGCCAGCAGCTTAGGGGGTAGCGCTGGCCCAGTTAGTGAGCAGTTCTTC
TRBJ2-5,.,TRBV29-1,CSGLTSVETQYF,TGCAGCGGATTGACTAGTGTAGAGACCCAGTACTTC
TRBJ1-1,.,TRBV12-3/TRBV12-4,CASSLGRPTEAFF,TGTGCCAGCAGTTTAGGGAGACCCACTGAAGCTTTCTTT